The TCR beta chain under discussion was sequenced for a study of T cell responses to AZD1222 COVID-19 vaccine. Study-level points and caveats: White British donors predominated, females outnumbered males, and clonal diversity was possibly underestimated. Variant regions that are unmutated are reportedly the target of nearly half of spike-specific TCRs.

Investigators merged groups given second doses at roughly 4 or roughly 12 weeks. A word on this clone: Its antigen is unknown.

Trimming removed 4 bases from V and 3 bases from J; junction bases left unmatched: 14. Per germline, CDR1 KGHDR and CDR2 SFDVKD. The CDR3 spans 19 residues. The data were produced by immunoSEQ multiplex PCR, yet TCRdb's version contains in-frame clones alone and is incomplete. The data show over 130,000 clones, 92% seen once. The TCR sequence derives from an adult who received the AZD1222 COVID-19 vaccine. Material: peripheral blood, obtained 28 days after the second AZD1222 dose. The chain combines TRBV24-1 with TRBJ2-1; 10 positions agree with TRBD2. The CDR3 here is CATSDPRGLGLADYNEQFF. CDR3 nucleotide sequence: TGTGCCACCAGTGACCCCCGGGGGTTAGGACTAGCGGACTACAATGAGCAGTTCTTC.